This T cell receptor (beta chain) was sequenced in a study of early T cells in non-severe SARS-CoV-2 infection. Study in general: Bulk RNA taken from unsorted whole blood was sequenced, leaving chains unpaired. General observations from the study: In VDJdb matching, anti-spike CD8 responses were favored while private and CD4 specificities went missing.

There are 13 residues in the CDR3. Germline assignment: CDR1 SGHVS and CDR2 FQNEAQ. The trim removed 11 bases at V and 2 bases at J, leaving 8 bases unmatched. This clonotype was recorded a few times. Its antigen remains unknown. Individual cDNA molecules received unique molecular identifiers. Each CDR3 protein is one row after TCRdb ran MiXCR on the 5' RACE reads. The repertoire consists of some 80,000 distinct CDR3 sequences, with around 12% occurring once and the leading ten covering about 16%. The rearrangement uses TRBV7-8 and TRBJ1-1; 7 bases are a match to TRBD1. The sample in question was whole blood, obtained at baseline. The TCR originated in an adult who was a healthcare worker with PCR-confirmed SARS-CoV-2 infection or an uninfected control (not recorded which). The donor label of this sample is uncertain. This chain's CDR3 is CAGARDSNTEAFF. In nucleotides, the CDR3 is TGTGCCGGGGCCCGGGACAGTAACACTGAAGCTTTCTTT.